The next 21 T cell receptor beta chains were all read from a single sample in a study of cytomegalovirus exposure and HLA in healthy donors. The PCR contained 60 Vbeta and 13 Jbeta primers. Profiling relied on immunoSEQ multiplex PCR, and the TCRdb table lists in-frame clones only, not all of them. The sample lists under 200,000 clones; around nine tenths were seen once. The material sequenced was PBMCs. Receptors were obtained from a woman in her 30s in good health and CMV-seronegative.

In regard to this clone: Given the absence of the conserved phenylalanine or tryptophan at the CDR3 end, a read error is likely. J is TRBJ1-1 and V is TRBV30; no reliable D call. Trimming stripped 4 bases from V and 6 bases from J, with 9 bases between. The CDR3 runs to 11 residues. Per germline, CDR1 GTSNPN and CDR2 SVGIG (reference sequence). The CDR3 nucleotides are TGTGCCTGGACAACTGGGGCTGAAGCTTTCCTT. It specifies CAWTTGAEAFL.

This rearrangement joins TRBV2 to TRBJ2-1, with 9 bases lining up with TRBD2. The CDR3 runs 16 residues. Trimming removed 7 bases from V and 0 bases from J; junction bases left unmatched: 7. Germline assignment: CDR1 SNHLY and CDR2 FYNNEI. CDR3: CASNLAGPFSYNEQFF. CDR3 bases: TGTGCCAGCAACCTAGCGGGGCCCTTCTCCTACAATGAGCAGTTCTTC.

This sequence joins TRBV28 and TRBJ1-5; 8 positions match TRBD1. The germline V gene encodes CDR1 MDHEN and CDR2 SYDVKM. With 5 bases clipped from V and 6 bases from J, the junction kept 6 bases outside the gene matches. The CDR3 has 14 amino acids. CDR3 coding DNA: TGTGCCAGCAGTCCAGGACAGGGTAGTCAGCCCCAGCATTTT. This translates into CASSPGQGSQPQHF.

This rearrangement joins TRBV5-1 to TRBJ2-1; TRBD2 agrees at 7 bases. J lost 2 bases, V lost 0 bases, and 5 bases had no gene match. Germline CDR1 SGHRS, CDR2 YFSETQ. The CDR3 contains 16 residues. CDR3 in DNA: TGCGCCAGCAGCTTGGACCAGAGCGGGGCCTACAATGAGCAGTTCTTC. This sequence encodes CASSLDQSGAYNEQFF. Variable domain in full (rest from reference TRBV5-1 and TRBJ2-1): KAGVTQTPRYLIKTRGQQVTLSCSPISGHRSVSWYQQTPGQGLQFLFEYFSETQRNKGNFPGRFSGRQFSNSRSEMNVSTLELGDSALYLCASSLDQSGAYNEQFFGPGTRLTVL.

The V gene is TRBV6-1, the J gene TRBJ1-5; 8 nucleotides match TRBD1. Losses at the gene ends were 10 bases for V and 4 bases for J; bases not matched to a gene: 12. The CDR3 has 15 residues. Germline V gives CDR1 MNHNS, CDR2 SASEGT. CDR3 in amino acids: CATTARDRPNQPQHF. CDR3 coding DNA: TGTGCCACCACCGCTCGGGACAGGCCAAATCAGCCCCAGCATTTT.

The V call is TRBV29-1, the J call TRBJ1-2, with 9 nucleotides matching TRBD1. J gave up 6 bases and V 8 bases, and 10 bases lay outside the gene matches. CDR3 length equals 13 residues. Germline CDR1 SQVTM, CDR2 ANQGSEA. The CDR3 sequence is CSSEPWTGDGYTF. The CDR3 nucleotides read TGCAGCTCCGAGCCTTGGACAGGGGATGGCTACACCTTC. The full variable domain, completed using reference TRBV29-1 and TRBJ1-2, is SAVISQKPSRDICQRGTSLTIQCQVDSQVTMMFWYRQQPGQSLTLIATANQGSEATYESGFVIDKFPISRPNLTFSTLTVSNMSPEDSSIYLCSSEPWTGDGYTFGSGTRLTVV.

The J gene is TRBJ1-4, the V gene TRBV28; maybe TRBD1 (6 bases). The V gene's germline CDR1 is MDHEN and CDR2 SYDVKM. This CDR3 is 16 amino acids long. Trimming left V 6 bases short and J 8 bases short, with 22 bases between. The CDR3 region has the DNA TGTGCCAGCAGGACGGGTATGGGGGCGGCGTACGAAAAACTGTTTTTT. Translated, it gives CASRTGMGAAYEKLFF. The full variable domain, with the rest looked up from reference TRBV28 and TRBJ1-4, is DVKVTQSSRYLVKRTGEKVFLECVQDMDHENMFWYRQDPGLGLRLIYFSYDVKMKEKGDIPEGYSVSREKKERFSLILESASTNQTSMYLCASRTGMGAAYEKLFFGSGTQLSVL.

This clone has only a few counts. The CDR3 is CASSLMGANTGELFF. The CDR3 DNA is TGTGCCAGCAGCTTGATGGGAGCGAACACCGGGGAGCTGTTTTTT. The rearrangement joins TRBV7-2 to TRBJ2-2; D perhaps matches TRBD2 (5 bases). Trimming removed 3 bases from V and 0 bases from J, with 8 bases in between. This CDR3 comprises 15 residues. Germline V CDR1 and CDR2: SGHTA, FQGNSA.

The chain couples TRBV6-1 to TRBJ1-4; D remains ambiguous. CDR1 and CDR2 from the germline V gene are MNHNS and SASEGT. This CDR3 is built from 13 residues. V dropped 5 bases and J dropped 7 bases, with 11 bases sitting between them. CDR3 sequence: CASSRERVEKLFF. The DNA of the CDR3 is TGTGCCAGCAGTCGGGAACGTGTTGAAAAACTGTTTTTT.

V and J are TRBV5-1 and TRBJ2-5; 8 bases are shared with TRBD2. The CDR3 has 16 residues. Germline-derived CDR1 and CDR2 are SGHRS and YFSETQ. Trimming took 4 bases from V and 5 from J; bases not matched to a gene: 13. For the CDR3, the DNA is TGCGCCAGCAGCCCCCTGGGGGCGGGGGGTACGGAGACCCAGTACTTC. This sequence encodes CASSPLGAGGTETQYF.

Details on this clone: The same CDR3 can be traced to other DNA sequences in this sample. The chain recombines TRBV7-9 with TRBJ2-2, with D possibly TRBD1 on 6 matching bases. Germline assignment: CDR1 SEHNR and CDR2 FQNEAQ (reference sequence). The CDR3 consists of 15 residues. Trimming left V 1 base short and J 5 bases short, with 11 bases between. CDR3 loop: CASSLVGARTGELFF. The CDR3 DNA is TGTGCCAGCAGCTTAGTGGGGGCTCGGACCGGGGAGCTGTTTTTT.

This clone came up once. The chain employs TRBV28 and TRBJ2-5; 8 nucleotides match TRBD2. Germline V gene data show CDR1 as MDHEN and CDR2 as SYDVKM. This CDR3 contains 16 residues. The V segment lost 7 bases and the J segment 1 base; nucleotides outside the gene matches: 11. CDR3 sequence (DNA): TGTGCCAGCAACGATCCCGGCGGGGGGATCCAAGAGACCCAGTACTTC. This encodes CASNDPGGGIQETQYF.

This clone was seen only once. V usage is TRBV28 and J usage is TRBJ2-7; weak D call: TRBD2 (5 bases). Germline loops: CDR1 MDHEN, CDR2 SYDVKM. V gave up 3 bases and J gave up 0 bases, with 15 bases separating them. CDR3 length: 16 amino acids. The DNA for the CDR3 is TGTGCCAGCAGTTTTGAGCGGACCGAGAGCTCCTACGAGCAGTACTTC. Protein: CASSFERTESSYEQYF.

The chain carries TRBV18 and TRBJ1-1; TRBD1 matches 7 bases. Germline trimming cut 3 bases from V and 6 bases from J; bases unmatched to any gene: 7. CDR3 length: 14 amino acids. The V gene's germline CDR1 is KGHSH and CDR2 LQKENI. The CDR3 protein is CASSPGTVYSEAFF. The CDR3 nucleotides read TGTGCCAGCTCACCGGGGACAGTCTACTCTGAAGCTTTCTTT.

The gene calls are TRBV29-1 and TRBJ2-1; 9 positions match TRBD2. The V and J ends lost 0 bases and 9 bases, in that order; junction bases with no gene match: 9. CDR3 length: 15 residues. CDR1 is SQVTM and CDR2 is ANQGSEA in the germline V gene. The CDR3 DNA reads TGCAGCGTTGAAGATCTAGCGGGAACGGATTTTGAGCAGTTCTTC. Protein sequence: CSVEDLAGTDFEQFF.

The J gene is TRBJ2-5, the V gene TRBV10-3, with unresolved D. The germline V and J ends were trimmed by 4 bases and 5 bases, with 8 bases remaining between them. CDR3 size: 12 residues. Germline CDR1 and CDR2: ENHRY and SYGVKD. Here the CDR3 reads CAISALGETQYF. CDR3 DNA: TGTGCCATCAGTGCTCTGGGCGAGACCCAGTACTTC.

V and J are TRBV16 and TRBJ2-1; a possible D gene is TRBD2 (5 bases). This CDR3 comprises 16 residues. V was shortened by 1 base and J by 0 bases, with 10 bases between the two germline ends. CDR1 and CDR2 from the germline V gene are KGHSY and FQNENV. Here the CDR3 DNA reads TGTGCCAGCAGCCAATTTGGGCGGGTCTCCTACAATGAGCAGTTCTTC. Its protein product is CASSQFGRVSYNEQFF. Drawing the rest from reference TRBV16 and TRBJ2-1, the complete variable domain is GEEVAQTPKHLVRGEGQKAKLYCAPIKGHSYVFWYQQVLKNEFKFLISFQNENVFDETGMPKERFSAKCLPNSPCSLEIQATKLEDSAVYFCASSQFGRVSYNEQFFGPGTRLTVL.

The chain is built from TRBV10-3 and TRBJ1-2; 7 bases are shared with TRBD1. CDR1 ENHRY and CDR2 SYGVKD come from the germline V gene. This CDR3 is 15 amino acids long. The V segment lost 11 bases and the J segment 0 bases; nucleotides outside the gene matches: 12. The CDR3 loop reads CAAHRDRQANYGYTF. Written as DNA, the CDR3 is TGTGCCGCCCACCGGGACAGACAAGCTAACTATGGCTACACCTTC.

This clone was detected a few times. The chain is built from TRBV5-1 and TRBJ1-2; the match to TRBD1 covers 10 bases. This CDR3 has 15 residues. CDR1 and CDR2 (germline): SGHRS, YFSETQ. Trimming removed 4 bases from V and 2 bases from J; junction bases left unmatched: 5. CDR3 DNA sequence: TGCGCCAGCAGCCCGCTGACAGGGGGCAACTATGGCTACACCTTC. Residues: CASSPLTGGNYGYTF.

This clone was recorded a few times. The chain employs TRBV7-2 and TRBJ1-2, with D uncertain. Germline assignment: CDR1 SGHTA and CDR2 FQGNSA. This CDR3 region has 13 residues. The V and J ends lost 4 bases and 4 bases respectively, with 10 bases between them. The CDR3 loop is CASSSITFYGYTF. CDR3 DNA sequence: TGTGCCAGCAGCTCTATAACTTTCTATGGCTACACCTTC.

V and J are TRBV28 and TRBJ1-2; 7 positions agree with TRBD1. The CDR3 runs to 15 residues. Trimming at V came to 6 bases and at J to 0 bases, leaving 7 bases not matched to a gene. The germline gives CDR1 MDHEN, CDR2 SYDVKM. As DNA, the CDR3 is TGTGCCAGCAGAACGGACAGGAAAACTAACTATGGCTACACCTTC. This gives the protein CASRTDRKTNYGYTF.